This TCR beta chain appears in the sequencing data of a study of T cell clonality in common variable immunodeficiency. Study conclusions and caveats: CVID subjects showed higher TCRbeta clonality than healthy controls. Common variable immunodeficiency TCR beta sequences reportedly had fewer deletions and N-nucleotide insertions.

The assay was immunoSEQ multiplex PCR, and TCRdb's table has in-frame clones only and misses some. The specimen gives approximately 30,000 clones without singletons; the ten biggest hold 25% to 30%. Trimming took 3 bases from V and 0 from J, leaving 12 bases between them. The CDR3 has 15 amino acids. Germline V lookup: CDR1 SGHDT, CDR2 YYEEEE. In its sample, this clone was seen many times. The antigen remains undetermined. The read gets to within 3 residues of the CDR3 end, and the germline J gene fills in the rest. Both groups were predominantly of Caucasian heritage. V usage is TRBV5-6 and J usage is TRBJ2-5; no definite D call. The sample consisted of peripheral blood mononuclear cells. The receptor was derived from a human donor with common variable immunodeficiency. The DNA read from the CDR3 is TGTGCCAGCAGCTGGATTTCGGGTTACCAAGAGACC. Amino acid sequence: CASSWISGYQET. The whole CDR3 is CASSWISGYQETQYF.